Listed below are T cell receptor beta chains from one sample, sequenced in a study of blood T cell repertoires in COVID-19. Measured with immunoSEQ multiplex PCR; TCRdb has only the in-frame clones, and not every one. The sample records under 250,000 clones, approximately 78% being singletons. The sequencing sample was made of peripheral blood. These receptor sequences come from a woman aged 18-29 years with acute or convalescent COVID-19. Both conserved end residues are part of each CDR3. Fields, in order: CDR3 protein, V gene, clone size. Clone size is stated in some rows and not others, as once, few, many or a class when expanded.

CDR3: CASSLGGQLAGELFF
V: TRBV7-2
size: .

CDR3: CASKRPWGTSVAGELFF
V: TRBV27
size: .

CDR3: CASSRTGQGSYEQYF
V: TRBV19
size: .

CDR3: CASSLAPTGSRGYTF
V: TRBV7-2
size: .

CDR3: CASSPTTSGRPMALQEQFF
V: TRBV19
size: .

CDR3: CASSQEDGHTDTQYF
V: TRBV4-1
size: .

CDR3: CASSLTSGPAIYEQYF
V: TRBV7-2
size: .

CDR3: CATSGNPGTVKDNEQFF
V: TRBV24-1
size: .

CDR3: CASRTNRGGQNIQYF
V: TRBV6-5
size: .

CDR3: CASTSAVRGMNYEQYF
V: TRBV28
size: .

CDR3: CASSESWLANEKLFF
V: TRBV10-1
size: .

CDR3: CASSFSTGGQETQYF
V: TRBV5-1
size: .

CDR3: CASSARQGAYEQYF
V: TRBV9
size: .

CDR3: CASSFHSTGELFF
V: TRBV7-2
size: many

CDR3: CASSIRVDEQFF
V: TRBV19
size: .

CDR3: CASSLTGPPDTGELFF
V: TRBV5-1
size: once

CDR3: CASSEGAREQYF
V: TRBV5-1
size: .

CDR3: CASSPPAGTSGSQINTQYF
V: TRBV28
size: .

CDR3: CASSPLGNSNQPQHF
V: TRBV18
size: few

CDR3: CASAPGRSYEQYF
V: TRBV27
size: once

CDR3: CASTSLAGGPDEQYF
V: TRBV5-5
size: .

CDR3: CASSQELSVTGELFF
V: TRBV4-1
size: .

CDR3: CASSIRAGTGELFF
V: TRBV19
size: .

CDR3: CASSTTRTSGRAETQYF
V: TRBV2
size: .

CDR3: CASSPRGLAGVEQFF
V: TRBV6-5
size: .

CDR3: CASSRDRGTEAFF
V: TRBV7-9
size: .

CDR3: CSYFSPNEQFF
V: TRBV20-1
size: .

CDR3: CATSDLLKLVQDLMNTEAFF
V: TRBV24-1
size: .

CDR3: CASSFSWGTTGHREPQHF
V: TRBV7-9
size: .

CDR3: CASSDNRETQYF
V: TRBV7-2
size: .

CDR3: CASSVTSGRNTGELFF
V: TRBV25-1
size: .

CDR3: CASSFGGESYEQYF
V: TRBV28
size: .

CDR3: CASSYEVREETQYF
V: TRBV6-2/TRBV6-3
size: once

CDR3: CASSTGGELFF
V: TRBV12-5
size: .

CDR3: CASSFGTGPRYTEAFF
V: TRBV5-8
size: .

CDR3: CASSPQNTGELFF
V: TRBV18
size: .

CDR3: CASSPFSGTGVGEKLFF
V: TRBV7-6
size: .

CDR3: CASSPQRNSYEQYF
V: TRBV11-2
size: .

CDR3: CASSSGQIRSGNTIYF
V: TRBV18
size: .

CDR3: CASSLTSSEETQYF
V: TRBV7-9
size: .

CDR3: CASRRDSSKKTQYF
V: TRBV2
size: .

CDR3: CASNLWGLDGRAYNEQFF
V: TRBV3-1/TRBV3-2
size: .

CDR3: CASSSKNTFSNQPQHF
V: TRBV2
size: .

CDR3: CASSTIDRMNTEAFF
V: TRBV5-6
size: .

CDR3: CASSSLTSRPENIQYF
V: TRBV6-5
size: .

CDR3: CASSPAQGTYNEQFF
V: TRBV27
size: .

CDR3: CASSAAGTGGTGELFF
V: TRBV5-1
size: .

CDR3: CAWSGQMNTEAFF
V: TRBV30
size: .